The 5 T cell receptor beta chains in this list originate from one sample, sequenced in a study of patients and donors after allogeneic stem cell transplantation (TCRdb year 2020). Library creation used RT-PCR. Sequencing used a NextSeq 550. TCRdb reran the public reads through fastp at Q25 and MiXCR, keeping productive beta chains. CDR3 protein duplicates are merged, each entry listing the most common genes and DNA. This sample has 410,000 or so distinct CDR3 sequences in its table, and approximately 16% of those were observed once. 7.2% of the sample is held by the ten biggest clonotypes. Sample: blood, either unsorted or a sorted T cell fraction (not recorded which). The receptors here all came from a human donor who was either an allogeneic HSCT recipient or a stem cell or donor lymphocyte infusion donor (not recorded which). It is not recorded whose cells these are; they may come from a transplant donor.

The chain carries TRBV2 and TRBJ2-5; D may be TRBD1 or TRBD2 (5 bases each). Germline V gives CDR1 SNHLY, CDR2 FYNNEI. This CDR3 comprises 14 residues. Trimming removed 6 bases at V and 4 bases at J, with 15 bases between. The CDR3, as DNA: TGTGCCAGCAGGGCCGGGACGTATGTAGAGACCCAGTACTTC. Its protein is CASRAGTYVETQYF.

The CDR3 reads CASSWYRDSRTDTQYF. In nucleotides, the CDR3 is TGTGCCAGCAGTTGGTACCGGGACAGTCGCACAGATACGCAGTATTTT. V and J are TRBV3-1 and TRBJ2-3; 7 nucleotides match TRBD1. J was trimmed by 1 base and V by 6 bases; bases with no gene match: 10. The CDR3 has 16 amino acids. Germline CDR1 reads LGHDT; CDR2 reads YNNKEL (reference sequence).

This clonotype was seen at least ten times. The J gene is TRBJ2-5, the V gene TRBV5-1; 11 bases align to TRBD2. The CDR3 sequence is 17 residues long. V was pared by 4 bases and J by 6 bases, with 14 bases of the junction left unmatched. Germline V CDR1 and CDR2: SGHRS, YFSETQ. CDR3 sequence (DNA): TGCGCCAGCAGCGCCCCGATTACTAGCGGGAGAGCGAAGACCCAGTACTTC. Translation gives CASSAPITSGRAKTQYF. Variable domain in full (rest from reference TRBV5-1 and TRBJ2-5): KAGVTQTPRYLIKTRGQQVTLSCSPISGHRSVSWYQQTPGQGLQFLFEYFSETQRNKGNFPGRFSGRQFSNSRSEMNVSTLELGDSALYLCASSAPITSGRAKTQYFGPGTRLLVL.

V and J are TRBV20-1 and TRBJ2-5, with D maybe TRBD2 (6 bases). The V gene's germline CDR1 is DFQATT and CDR2 SNEGSKA (reference sequence). Trimming stripped 0 bases from V and 5 bases from J, with 16 bases between. This CDR3 has 15 amino acids. The CDR3 protein is CSARERGILDETQYF. CDR3 nucleotides: TGCAGTGCTAGAGAACGGGGGATACTCGATGAGACCCAGTACTTC.

This clonotype was seen a few times. V gene TRBV5-1 combines with J gene TRBJ1-1; the D is unclear. V was clipped by 0 bases and J by 1 base, with 13 bases between them. From germline, CDR1 is SGHRS and CDR2 YFSETQ. This CDR3 spans 16 amino acids. The CDR3 region is CASSLATGQKNTEAFF. CDR3 nucleotides: TGCGCCAGCAGCTTGGCCACGGGCCAGAAGAACACTGAAGCTTTCTTT.